The 4 T cell receptor beta chains reported below all come from one sample, sequenced in a study of T-cell reconstitution after alpha-beta-depleted transplantation in children. The TCRbeta library incorporated unique molecular identifiers. TCRdb fed the PCR reads into MiXCR, producing one record per CDR3 protein. The sample yields about 610,000 distinct CDR3 sequences, more than 9% seen once. The sequenced sample was PBMCs from the stem cell graft donor, obtained from the stem cell graft. These receptors were taken from a human donor who donated a stem cell graft to a child with acute myeloid leukemia.

This clonotype was found a few times. The chain has TRBV5-1 and TRBJ2-7, with a possible D match to TRBD2 (5 bases). CDR3 length: 15 residues. The germline V gene has CDR1 SGHRS and CDR2 YFSETQ. The ends were cut back, 4 bases at V and 7 bases at J, with 21 bases in the middle. In DNA, the CDR3 is TGCGCCAGCAGCCTGAACCGACTAACGCCGGGGGAGCAGTACTTC. The encoded protein is CASSLNRLTPGEQYF.

This clonotype showed up just a few times. This chain links TRBV20-1 with TRBJ2-3, with 10 bases that match TRBD2. CDR1 is DFQATT and CDR2 is SNEGSKA in the germline V gene (reference sequence). J lost 4 bases, V lost 1 base, and 26 bases had no gene match. The CDR3 covers 22 residues. CDR3 in amino acids: CSARVGGRGSGLAGELADTQYF. The CDR3 bases are TGCAGTGCTAGAGTAGGTGGCAGGGGTTCCGGGCTAGCGGGAGAATTGGCAGATACGCAGTATTTT.

This clonotype was found many times. The rearrangement joins TRBV6-5 to TRBJ1-1; D may be TRBD1 (6 bases). This CDR3 has 15 amino acids. CDR1 is MNHEY, CDR2 SVGAGI, per germline. V shed 2 bases and J shed 3 bases, with 13 bases lying between them. Here the CDR3 reads CASSYGGGWDTEAFF. The CDR3 DNA sequence: TGTGCCAGCAGTTACGGAGGGGGGTGGGACACTGAAGCTTTCTTT.

This clonotype was counted ten times or more. The genes are TRBV20-1 and TRBJ1-1; TRBD1 is a possible D gene (5 bases). CDR1 and CDR2 (germline): DFQATT, SNEGSKA (reference sequence). V lost 6 bases, J lost 0 bases, and 11 bases lay in between. This CDR3 is 13 amino acids long. CDR3 region: CSATVGVNTEAFF. For the CDR3, the DNA is TGCAGTGCCACGGTGGGGGTGAACACTGAAGCTTTCTTT.